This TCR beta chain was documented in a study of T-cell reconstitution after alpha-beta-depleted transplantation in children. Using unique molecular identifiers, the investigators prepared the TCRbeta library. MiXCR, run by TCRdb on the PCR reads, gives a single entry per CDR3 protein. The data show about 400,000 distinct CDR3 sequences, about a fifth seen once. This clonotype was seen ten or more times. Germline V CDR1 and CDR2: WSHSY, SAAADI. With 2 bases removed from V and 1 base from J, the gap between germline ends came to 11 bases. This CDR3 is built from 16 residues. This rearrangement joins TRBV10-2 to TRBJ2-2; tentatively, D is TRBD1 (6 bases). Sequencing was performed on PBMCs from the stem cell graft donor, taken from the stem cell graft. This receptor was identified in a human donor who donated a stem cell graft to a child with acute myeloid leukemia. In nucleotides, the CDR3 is TGCGCCAGCAGTGAGATAACAGGGAGGAACACCGGGGAGCTGTTTTTT. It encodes CASSEITGRNTGELFF.